A selection of T cell receptor beta chains follows, all from one sample in a study of blood T cell repertoires in COVID-19. TCRdb keeps only in-frame clones here, not all; method: immunoSEQ multiplex PCR. The sample yields approximately 75,000 clones, 82% seen once. The sequencing input was peripheral blood. These receptors were obtained from a woman of 80 years or more with acute or convalescent COVID-19. The CDR3 runs from the conserved cysteine through the conserved F or W. D genes are given only for firm matches. Expanded clones are given a class, and other clones once, few, many or no size at all.

v_gene: TRBV27
j_gene: TRBJ1-1
abundance: .
d_gene: TRBD1
CDR3nt: TGTGCCAGCCTCTTCCGAATAGATGACAGGGGGCGGAACACTGAAGCTTTCTTT
CDR3aa: CASLFRIDDRGRNTEAFF

v_gene: TRBV5-6
j_gene: TRBJ1-2
abundance: .
d_gene: TRBD1
CDR3nt: TGTGCCAGCAGCTTAAACAGGGGGCGAGATGGCTACACCTTC
CDR3aa: CASSLNRGRDGYTF

v_gene: TRBV4-2
j_gene: TRBJ2-5
abundance: .
d_gene: TRBD2
CDR3nt: TGTGCCAGCAGCCTTCAGCGGGGGGGCCGGGAGACCCAGTACTTC
CDR3aa: CASSLQRGGRETQYF

v_gene: TRBV5-1
j_gene: TRBJ1-5
abundance: once
d_gene: TRBD1
CDR3nt: TGCGCCAGCAGCGTAGGACAGGGGGTTGGACAGCCCCAGCATTTT
CDR3aa: CASSVGQGVGQPQHF

v_gene: TRBV21-1
j_gene: TRBJ2-1
abundance: .
d_gene: .
CDR3nt: TGTGCCAGCAGCAAAGCGCGGCGGGGGGGTTACAATGAGCAGTTCTTC
CDR3aa: CASSKARRGGYNEQFF

v_gene: TRBV2
j_gene: TRBJ1-2
abundance: few
d_gene: TRBD1
CDR3nt: TGTGCCAGCAGTGAAGAAGTAGGGGGCGCGGATGGCTACACCTTC
CDR3aa: CASSEEVGGADGYTF

v_gene: TRBV5-1
j_gene: TRBJ1-1
abundance: once
d_gene: TRBD1
CDR3nt: TGCGCCAGCAGCTTGGTGGGACAGGGGTCACCTAGGGCTTTCTTT
CDR3aa: CASSLVGQGSPRAFF

v_gene: TRBV7-9
j_gene: TRBJ2-5
abundance: .
d_gene: .
CDR3nt: TGTGCCAGCAGCCTCGGGACTGCCCAAGAGACCCAGTACTTC
CDR3aa: CASSLGTAQETQYF

v_gene: TRBV5-1
j_gene: TRBJ2-7
abundance: .
d_gene: .
CDR3nt: TGCGCCAGCAGACGGCAGGGCTACGAGCAGTACTTC
CDR3aa: CASRRQGYEQYF

v_gene: TRBV7-8
j_gene: TRBJ1-1
abundance: .
d_gene: .
CDR3nt: TGTGCCAGCAGCTTTCGGGGGGAGAACACTGAAGCTTTCTTT
CDR3aa: CASSFRGENTEAFF

v_gene: TRBV3-1/TRBV3-2
j_gene: TRBJ2-5
abundance: .
d_gene: TRBD1
CDR3nt: TGTGCCAGCAGCCGTGCGGGACAGGGGGCTGCGGAGACCCAGTACTTC
CDR3aa: CASSRAGQGAAETQYF

v_gene: TRBV6-5
j_gene: TRBJ1-2
abundance: .
d_gene: .
CDR3nt: TGTGCCAGCAGAAATACGGACAACACCTATGGCTACACCTTC
CDR3aa: CASRNTDNTYGYTF

v_gene: TRBV5-4
j_gene: TRBJ1-4
abundance: .
d_gene: .
CDR3nt: TGTGCCAGCAGCTTGGACACCTCAACTAATGAAAAACTGTTTTTT
CDR3aa: CASSLDTSTNEKLFF

v_gene: TRBV7-2
j_gene: TRBJ1-6
abundance: .
d_gene: TRBD1
CDR3nt: TGTGCCAGCAGCCCAAGGCGGGACAGGGGTTCACCCCTCCACTTT
CDR3aa: CASSPRRDRGSPLHF

v_gene: TRBV7-9
j_gene: TRBJ2-1
abundance: .
d_gene: TRBD1
CDR3nt: TGTGCCAGCAGCTTAGTAGGACAGGGGATTCGGCAGTTCTTC
CDR3aa: CASSLVGQGIRQFF

v_gene: TRBV4-2
j_gene: TRBJ2-2
abundance: .
d_gene: TRBD2
CDR3nt: TGTGCCAGCAGCCCCGGGAATAGCGGGGGACCCAACACCGGGGAGCTGTTTTTT
CDR3aa: CASSPGNSGGPNTGELFF

v_gene: TRBV3-1/TRBV3-2
j_gene: TRBJ1-2
abundance: .
d_gene: .
CDR3nt: TGTGCCAGCAGCCGAGACGGGGTGGGGAACTATGGCTACACCTTC
CDR3aa: CASSRDGVGNYGYTF

v_gene: TRBV29-1
j_gene: TRBJ1-1
abundance: .
d_gene: .
CDR3nt: TGCAGCGTTGACAGGGGATCTGAAGCTTTCTTT
CDR3aa: CSVDRGSEAFF

v_gene: TRBV19
j_gene: TRBJ1-1
abundance: .
d_gene: .
CDR3nt: TGTGCCAGTAGTAGGGAGAGGGGAGGCACTGAAGCTTTCTTT
CDR3aa: CASSRERGGTEAFF

v_gene: TRBV19
j_gene: TRBJ1-3
abundance: .
d_gene: TRBD1
CDR3nt: TGTGCCAGTAGTAGAGGGACAGGCCCTTTCTCTGGAAACACCATATATTTT
CDR3aa: CASSRGTGPFSGNTIYF

v_gene: TRBV2
j_gene: TRBJ1-1
abundance: .
d_gene: .
CDR3nt: TGTGCCAGCAGTGAGGGGCAGGGCGAACGCACTGAAGCTTTCTTT
CDR3aa: CASSEGQGERTEAFF

v_gene: TRBV5-1
j_gene: TRBJ2-1
abundance: .
d_gene: .
CDR3nt: TGCGCCAGCAGCAATGGGGCAAGGCTTATACTTAACAATGAGCAGTTCTTC
CDR3aa: CASSNGARLILNNEQFF